Each of the 11 T cell receptor beta chains below was sequenced from the same sample in a study of OX40 agonist ivuxolimab in advanced cancers. Assay: immunoSEQ multiplex PCR; the TCRdb copy retains only in-frame clones and omits some. The repertoire consists of 98,000 or so clones, with roughly 94% occurring once and the leading ten covering 0.15% to 0.2%. The sample here was CD4+ or CD8+ T cells sorted from blood, taken in a trial of the OX40 agonist ivuxolimab. All receptors come from an adult with an advanced solid tumor such as melanoma, head and neck, liver or kidney cancer.

This clone appeared a single time. The DNA for the CDR3 is TGCGCCAGCCGTCGATGGGATGAGCAGTTCTTC. This sequence encodes CASRRWDEQFF. The chain links TRBV5-1 to TRBJ2-1; no clear D. Germline V gene data show CDR1 as SGHRS and CDR2 as YFSETQ. Trimming took off 7 bases at V and 8 bases at J, with 10 bases between the two ends. The CDR3 loop spans 11 amino acids.

The genes are TRBV5-4 and TRBJ1-5, with D unclear. V gave up 0 bases and J gave up 3 bases, with 7 bases separating them. Germline V gives CDR1 SGHNT, CDR2 YYREEE (reference sequence). CDR3 size: 14 residues. CDR3 protein: CASSLAGLNQPQHF. As DNA, the CDR3 is TGTGCCAGCAGCTTGGCGGGCCTCAATCAGCCCCAGCATTTT.

The chain uses TRBV7-2 and TRBJ2-3, with 11 bases that match TRBD1. This CDR3 spans 15 amino acids. Germline loops: CDR1 SGHTA, CDR2 FQGNSA. With 5 bases clipped from V and 3 bases from J, the junction kept 4 bases outside the gene matches. CDR3 sequence (DNA): TGTGCCAGCAGCCGGGGGACAGGGGGAACAGATACGCAGTATTTT. Protein sequence: CASSRGTGGTDTQYF.

The chain couples TRBV10-2 to TRBJ2-5; TRBD2 matches 11 bases. The CDR3 length is 15 residues. Germline-derived CDR1 and CDR2 are WSHSY and SAAADI. V lost 2 bases, J lost 4 bases, and 3 bases stayed unmatched. CDR3: CASSETSGGSETQYF. CDR3 DNA: TGCGCCAGCAGTGAGACTAGCGGGGGATCAGAGACCCAGTACTTC.

This clone is a singleton in its sample. This chain uses TRBV7-7 with TRBJ2-5, with unresolved D. The germline V gene has CDR1 SSHAT and CDR2 FNYEAQ (reference sequence). Trimming stripped 2 bases from V and 5 bases from J, with 12 bases between. The CDR3 sequence is 14 residues long. CDR3 in DNA: TGTGCCAGCAGCTTACGAGGTCCTGGGGAGACCCAGTACTTC. Translating gives CASSLRGPGETQYF.

V and J are TRBV6-5 and TRBJ1-3; unclear D gene. Per germline, CDR1 MNHEY and CDR2 SVGAGI. Deletions cut 6 bases from V and 3 bases from J, with 12 bases between. The CDR3 length is 14 residues. The CDR3 spells CASSETGLGNTIYF. The DNA for the CDR3 is TGTGCCAGCAGCGAGACTGGGCTTGGAAACACCATATATTTT.

This clone was detected a few times. The J gene is TRBJ1-5, the V gene TRBV6-6, with a possible D match to TRBD1 (6 bases). The V gene's germline CDR1 is MNHNY and CDR2 SVGAGI (reference sequence). Trimming took 7 bases from V and 7 from J, leaving 11 bases between them. The CDR3 is 12 amino acids. In DNA, the CDR3 is TGTGCCAGCACCCTACAGGGACAGCCCCAGCATTTT. Translation gives CASTLQGQPQHF.

This sequence joins TRBV12-2 and TRBJ1-2; TRBD1, the table's D call, was not compared with the DNA. TRBV12-2 is noted as a pseudogene. The CDR3 is 17 residues long. Here the CDR3 DNA reads TGTGCAAGTCGCTTAGGGACAGGGGGCCCAACTAACTATGGCTACACCTTC. Translation: CASRLGTGGPTNYGYTF.

This chain uses TRBV7-8 with TRBJ1-1; D remains unclear. CDR3 length: 15 amino acids. Trimming shortened V by 0 bases and J by 0 bases, and 8 bases separated the two germline ends. Germline V CDR1 and CDR2: SGHVS, FQNEAQ. The CDR3 protein is CASSLAARLNTEAFF. CDR3 bases: TGTGCCAGCAGCTTAGCGGCACGCTTGAACACTGAAGCTTTCTTT.

The gene calls are TRBV5-5 and TRBJ1-4; D gene ambiguous. The CDR3 contains 17 residues. V was cut by 0 bases and J by 5 bases, with 17 bases left in between. Germline-derived CDR1 and CDR2 are SGHKS and YYEKEE (reference sequence). The CDR3 loop reads CASSLGTTVTLNEKLFF. The CDR3 DNA reads as TGTGCCAGCAGCTTGGGAACCACAGTGACGTTAAATGAAAAACTGTTTTTT.

The gene calls are TRBV18 and TRBJ2-7; unclear D gene. This CDR3 is built from 15 residues. Germline CDR1 and CDR2: KGHSH and LQKENI. Trimming pared 2 bases from V and 3 bases from J, leaving 14 bases between. The CDR3 spells CASSPGTIPLYEQYF. In DNA, the CDR3 is TGTGCCAGCTCACCAGGCACTATTCCTCTCTACGAGCAGTACTTC.